This T cell receptor beta chain was sequenced in a study of CD8 T cells in ankylosing spondylitis. Note on this clonotype: Its antigen is not known.

Quantitative barcoded 5'-RACE was used to prepare TCR beta libraries. MiXCR, run by TCRdb on the 5' RACE reads, gives a single entry per CDR3 protein. This repertoire shows 300,000 to 350,000 distinct CDR3 sequences, 14% to 15% found once; its top ten account for roughly 0.99%. The study, taken as a whole, reports: A motif of several highly homologous TCR beta variants was seen as apparently characteristic of ankylosing spondylitis blood. There was reportedly significant enrichment of clones that were disease-linked in matched ankylosing spondylitis synovial fluid.

Germline V gene sequence: CDR1 DFQATT, CDR2 SNEGSKA (reference sequence). J lost 8 bases, V lost 0 bases, and 5 bases had no gene match. The CDR3 is made up of 15 amino acids. The source material was blood, either unsorted or a sorted T cell fraction (not recorded which). The clonotype comes from a male donor with ankylosing spondylitis or in good health (not recorded which). The chain recombines TRBV20-1 with TRBJ2-1; 12 bases are shared with TRBD2. The CDR3 DNA sequence: TGCAGTGCTAGAGATCGACTAGCGGGAGTCTATGAGCAGTTCTTC. This encodes CSARDRLAGVYEQFF.